The clone carrying this T cell receptor (beta chain) was counted a few times. The sample comes from a study of beta chain features in type 1 diabetes. Trimming removed 2 bases from V and 2 bases from J, with 5 bases in between. From germline, CDR1 is MNHEY and CDR2 SVGAGI. This CDR3 spans 13 amino acids. The entirety of the isolated RNA underwent reverse transcription, so expressed TCRB transcripts were sequenced. Mean read depth for naive, central memory and regulatory T cell samples was several million reads. The table came from immunoSEQ multiplex PCR; TCRdb's copy has only in-frame clones and leaves some out. Of about 930,000 clones listed, 15% to 20% are singletons.

Sequenced: naive CD4+ T cells from blood. The J gene is TRBJ2-3, the V gene TRBV6-5; D unclear. The TCR originated in a woman in her late teens or twenties in good health. The DNA of the CDR3 is TGTGCCAGCAGTTACAGCTTCACAGATACGCAGTATTTT. This gives the protein CASSYSFTDTQYF.